These 27 T cell receptor beta chains were all obtained from the same sample, sequenced in a study of human T cells and chemical hapten exposure. In TCRdb, the RACE reads were re-called with MiXCR into one record per CDR3 protein. The profile covers 150,000 to 200,000 distinct CDR3 sequences, with around 15% appearing a single time and about 1.7% taken by the ten largest. Stated time point: patch test 1, 2 weeks after DPC sensitization. The treatment here: therapeutic diphenylcyclopropenone sensitization with weekly scalp DPC. Sequenced here: whole blood, sampled in connection with sensitization to the hapten diphenylcyclopropenone (DPC). Receptor source: a woman between 25 and 40 years old with alopecia areata. Some clones in this sample may be carry-over from other donors' samples.

This clonotype was seen only a few times. The J gene is TRBJ2-2, the V gene TRBV10-3; 7 bases map to TRBD2. CDR3 length: 14 amino acids. Germline V gives CDR1 ENHRY, CDR2 SYGVKD. V lost 5 bases and J lost 7; bases outside the gene matches: 7. The CDR3 DNA reads TGTGCCATCAGTTCCAGCGGGACGGACGGGGAGCTGTTTTTT. Translated: CAISSSGTDGELFF.

The chain employs TRBV9 and TRBJ2-3; D call uncertain. Trimming removed 0 bases from V and 4 bases from J, with 9 bases in between. The CDR3 runs 14 residues. Germline V lookup: CDR1 SGDLS, CDR2 YYNGEE. The CDR3 bases are TGTGCCAGCAGCGTAGGTATAGTCCCAGATACGCAGTATTTT. It yields the protein CASSVGIVPDTQYF.

This rearrangement joins TRBV12-3 or TRBV12-4 to TRBJ2-2; D gene ambiguous. CDR3 length equals 15 residues. V lost 2 bases and J 2 bases, leaving 9 bases between the germline ends. CDR3 sequence reads: CASSLIQVNTGELFF. The DNA for the CDR3 is TGTGCCAGCAGTTTAATCCAGGTTAACACCGGGGAGCTGTTTTTT.

This clonotype was counted ten times or more. The rearrangement uses TRBV12-5 and TRBJ2-3, with 7 bases matching TRBD1. The CDR3 is 13 residues long. Germline values: CDR1 LGHNT, CDR2 FRNRAP. The ends lost 5 bases at V and 6 bases at J; junction bases unmatched: 5. In DNA form, the CDR3 reads TGTGCTAGTGGTCTAGGGGGCGCGGATACGCAGTATTTT. This gives the protein CASGLGGADTQYF.

The chain employs TRBV6-5 and TRBJ1-1, with TRBD1 matching 9 bases. This CDR3 has 15 amino acids. The V gene's germline CDR1 is MNHEY and CDR2 SVGAGI. J lost 10 bases, V lost 0 bases, and 9 bases had no gene match. The CDR3 sequence is CASSYSTGGLRGAFF. As DNA, the CDR3 is TGTGCCAGCAGTTACTCGACAGGGGGATTAAGAGGAGCTTTCTTT.

The V call is TRBV3-1, the J call TRBJ2-7; D may correspond to TRBD1 or TRBD2 (5 bases each). Germline CDR1 reads LGHDT; CDR2 reads YNNKEL (reference sequence). This CDR3 is built from 15 residues. The V end was cut by 1 base, the J end by 6 bases, with 16 bases between. The CDR3: CASSQAGPSLSEQYF. DNA of the CDR3: TGTGCCAGCAGCCAAGCGGGACCCTCCCTGAGCGAGCAGTACTTC.

This clonotype has just a few counts. The rearrangement uses TRBV12-3 or TRBV12-4 and TRBJ2-3; the D is unclear. With 2 bases removed from V and 9 bases from J, the gap between germline ends came to 6 bases. This CDR3 has 11 amino acids. The CDR3 sequence is CASSLWSTQYF. CDR3 DNA: TGTGCCAGCAGTTTATGGAGCACGCAGTATTTT.

Written as DNA, the CDR3 is TGTGCCAGCAGCCGTTGGGACAGCCAAGAGACCCAGTACTTC. Translation: CASSRWDSQETQYF. The chain carries TRBV3-1 and TRBJ2-5; 7 nucleotides agree with TRBD1. This CDR3 is built from 14 residues. Per the germline V gene, CDR1 is LGHDT and CDR2 is YNNKEL (reference sequence). The J segment lost 1 base and the V segment lost 4 bases, leaving 3 bases of the junction unmatched.

V is TRBV7-6 and J is TRBJ2-7; 9 bases align to TRBD1. From germline, CDR1 is SGHVS and CDR2 FNYEAQ. Trimming took 0 bases from V and 3 from J; bases not matched to a gene: 9. This CDR3 spans 17 amino acids. The CDR3 DNA sequence: TGTGCCAGCAGCTTAGCGGGGACTGGGACAGGGAGCTACGAGCAGTACTTC. Translation: CASSLAGTGTGSYEQYF.

The V gene is TRBV30, the J gene TRBJ1-3; unclear D gene. This CDR3 contains 14 residues. Germline V gene data show CDR1 as GTSNPN and CDR2 as SVGIG (reference sequence). The V end was cut by 0 bases, the J end by 0 bases, with 6 bases between. The CDR3: CAWSVHFSGNTIYF. CDR3 in DNA: TGTGCCTGGAGTGTCCACTTCTCTGGAAACACCATATATTTT.

This chain connects TRBV28 to TRBJ1-6, with 7 bases that match TRBD1. The ends lost 4 bases at V and 3 bases at J; junction bases unmatched: 9. The CDR3 extends over 17 amino acids. In germline, CDR1 is MDHEN, CDR2 SYDVKM. In DNA form, the CDR3 reads TGTGCCAGCAGTTCCGGGACAGCCGACCTCTATAATTCACCCCTCCACTTT. It codes for CASSSGTADLYNSPLHF.

The V call is TRBV14, the J call TRBJ2-1; 7 bases line up with TRBD2. The CDR3 runs to 16 residues. Per germline, CDR1 SGHDN and CDR2 FVKESK. J gave up 4 bases and V 4 bases, and 10 bases lay outside the gene matches. The CDR3 loop is CASSPIGGVKYNEQFF. CDR3 DNA sequence: TGTGCCAGCAGCCCCATTGGGGGGGTTAAATACAATGAGCAGTTCTTC.

This chain joins TRBV28 and TRBJ2-7; 9 bases line up with TRBD2. Per germline, CDR1 MDHEN and CDR2 SYDVKM. This CDR3 region has 15 residues. Germline trimming cut 5 bases from V and 2 bases from J; bases unmatched to any gene: 7. The CDR3 loop reads CASSPSGTSPYEQYF. As DNA, the CDR3 is TGTGCCAGCAGTCCTAGCGGGACCTCCCCCTACGAGCAGTACTTC.

CDR3 bases: TGTGCCAGCAGGCGGGAGCCGAACATGAACACTGAAGCTTTCTTT. Amino acid sequence: CASRREPNMNTEAFF. The chain recombines TRBV2 with TRBJ1-1; no clear D. CDR3 length: 15 amino acids. V was cut by 6 bases and J by 0 bases, with 14 bases left in between. CDR1 is SNHLY, CDR2 FYNNEI, per germline.

The J gene is TRBJ1-2, the V gene TRBV29-1; weak D call: TRBD1 (5 bases). The CDR3 contains 11 residues. Per germline, CDR1 SQVTM and CDR2 ANQGSEA. V was clipped by 5 bases and J by 2 bases, with 6 bases between them. The CDR3 DNA reads as TGCAGCGTTTGGGGGAACTATGGCTACACCTTC. This gives the protein CSVWGNYGYTF.

This clonotype was recorded a few times. This chain uses TRBV6-6 with TRBJ2-1; the D gene is possibly TRBD2 (5 bases). V lost 5 bases, J lost 7 bases, and 18 bases lay in between. This CDR3 region has 15 residues. Per germline, CDR1 MNHNY and CDR2 SVGAGI (reference sequence). The CDR3 bases are TGTGCCAGCAGTCACCCGGACTCCGGTACGAATGAGCAGTTCTTC. It yields the protein CASSHPDSGTNEQFF.

The chain joins TRBV20-1 to TRBJ2-7; D may match TRBD1 or TRBD2 (5 bases each). With 7 bases removed from V and 0 bases from J, the gap between germline ends came to 19 bases. Germline CDR1 is DFQATT and CDR2 is SNEGSKA (reference sequence). The length of the CDR3 is 15 residues. The CDR3 DNA reads as TGCAGTGTCCCATCTGGGGGTGGGAGCTCCTACGAGCAGTACTTC. Amino acids: CSVPSGGGSSYEQYF.

This clonotype was seen a few times. The CDR3 coding sequence is TGTGCCAGCTCACCAACAACCCCGTGGGAGCAGTACTTC. As protein: CASSPTTPWEQYF. The rearrangement joins TRBV18 to TRBJ2-7; D is unclear. This CDR3 region has 13 residues. Trimming took 2 bases from V and 7 from J, leaving 12 bases between them. Germline loops: CDR1 KGHSH, CDR2 LQKENI. The variable domain in full, with the rest retrieved from reference TRBV18 and TRBJ2-7, is NAGVMQNPRHLVRRRGQEARLRCSPMKGHSHVYWYRQLPEEGLKFMVYLQKENIIDESGMPKERFSAEFPKEGPSILRIQQVVRGDSAAYFCASSPTTPWEQYFGPGTRLTVT.

A few counts support this clonotype. This chain uses TRBV6-2 or TRBV6-3 with TRBJ1-2, with TRBD1 as a possible D gene (5 bases). Trimming took off 2 bases at V and 6 bases at J, with 7 bases between the two ends. The CDR3 extends over 12 amino acids. CDR1 is MNHEY and CDR2 is SVGEGT in the germline V gene. The CDR3 DNA sequence: TGTGCCAGCAGTTACGAGGGGCATGGCTACACCTTC. Amino acid sequence: CASSYEGHGYTF.

This clonotype was picked up many times. This chain connects TRBV10-3 to TRBJ2-2, with 7 bases fitting TRBD1. Looked up from germline, CDR1 is ENHRY and CDR2 is SYGVKD. V lost 7 bases, J lost 4 bases, and 9 bases stayed unmatched. The CDR3 runs to 15 residues. The DNA for the CDR3 is TGTGCCATCACTGAAACCGGGACAGCCACCGGGGAGCTGTTTTTT. The encoded protein is CAITETGTATGELFF.

This clonotype appeared a few times. The CDR3 coding sequence is TGTGCCAGCAGTTCCCTCCTAGCGGGAAGAGATACGCAGTATTTT. This sequence encodes CASSSLLAGRDTQYF. This rearrangement joins TRBV6-5 to TRBJ2-3; 9 bases match TRBD2. This CDR3 comprises 15 residues. The junction had 7 bases not matched to a gene; V was cut back by 4 bases and J by 5 bases. Germline assignment: CDR1 MNHEY and CDR2 SVGAGI.

This clonotype was counted at least ten times. This chain connects TRBV15 to TRBJ1-1; D is unresolved. This CDR3 is 13 amino acids long. The germline V and J ends were trimmed by 3 bases and 0 bases, with 5 bases remaining between them. Germline CDR1 and CDR2: LNHNV and YYDKDF (reference sequence). The CDR3 region is CATSRGMNTEAFF. DNA for the CDR3: TGTGCCACCAGCAGGGGGATGAACACTGAAGCTTTCTTT.

The J gene is TRBJ1-4, the V gene TRBV30; D is unresolved. This CDR3 region has 13 residues. Deletions cut 4 bases from V and 7 bases from J, with 13 bases between. Germline CDR1 and CDR2: GTSNPN and SVGIG (reference sequence). DNA of the CDR3: TGTGCCTGGAACTCCGGCTCAGGTGAAAAACTGTTTTTT. It yields the protein CAWNSGSGEKLFF.

This sequence joins TRBV9 and TRBJ1-1; a possible D gene is TRBD1 (6 bases). The germline V gene encodes CDR1 SGDLS and CDR2 YYNGEE. CDR3 length: 13 residues. Trimming left V 3 bases short and J 10 bases short, with 16 bases between. The CDR3 coding sequence is TGTGCCAGCAGCGACACAGGGACCTCACGAGCTTTCTTT. Its protein is CASSDTGTSRAFF.

The genes are TRBV5-4 and TRBJ2-5, with D possibly being TRBD1 or TRBD2 (5 bases each). The V end was cut by 0 bases, the J end by 7 bases, with 10 bases between. The CDR3 contains 13 residues. Germline assignment: CDR1 SGHNT and CDR2 YYREEE (reference sequence). CDR3 coding DNA: TGTGCCAGCAGCTTGGCTGGGACCAGGACCCAGTACTTC. Encoded protein: CASSLAGTRTQYF.

The J gene is TRBJ1-3, the V gene TRBV4-3; 9 bases match TRBD1. The CDR3 is 15 amino acids. The V segment lost 4 bases and the J segment 4 bases; nucleotides outside the gene matches: 5. Germline loops: CDR1 LGHNA, CDR2 YSLEER. CDR3 in DNA: TGCGCCAGCAGCCGAGGACAGGGGCTGGGAAACACCATATATTTT. Amino acids: CASSRGQGLGNTIYF.

This clonotype was observed a handful of times. The V and J genes are TRBV3-1 and TRBJ2-5, with D perhaps TRBD1 (6 bases). Germline CDR1 is LGHDT and CDR2 is YNNKEL (reference sequence). The CDR3 totals 15 residues. V dropped 4 bases and J dropped 1 base, with 13 bases sitting between them. As DNA, the CDR3 is TGTGCCAGCAGCCCCATACGGACAGCCCAAGAGACCCAGTACTTC. Protein product: CASSPIRTAQETQYF.